The 6 T cell receptor beta chains reported below all come from one sample, sequenced in a study of blood T cell repertoires in COVID-19. Data came from immunoSEQ multiplex PCR; TCRdb stores just in-frame clones and leaves some out. The sample has tens of thousands of clones, 90% to 95% seen once; the top ten hold 1.9%. Sequenced sample: peripheral blood. Every receptor here comes from a woman aged 45-59 years in a cohort sampled during active COVID-19.

The chain joins TRBV20-1 to TRBJ2-3; 7 bases are shared with TRBD1. V gave up 3 bases and J gave up 1 base; unmatched junction bases: 1. CDR1 is DFQATT, CDR2 SNEGSKA, per germline (reference sequence). The CDR3 spans 13 residues. The CDR3 coding sequence is TGCAGTGCTAGTACAGGGGGCACAGATACGCAGTATTTT. Translated: CSASTGGTDTQYF.

This clone was seen once. The chain joins TRBV3-1 (or the pseudogene TRBV3-2) to TRBJ1-4; D possibly corresponds to TRBD1 (6 bases). This CDR3 has 15 residues. The V gene's germline CDR1 is LGHDT and CDR2 YNNKEL (reference sequence). V lost 1 base to trimming and J lost 6 bases, with 12 bases between them. CDR3 loop: CASSQGQGSHEKLFF. The CDR3 nucleotides are TGTGCCAGCAGCCAAGGTCAGGGGAGCCATGAAAAACTGTTTTTT.

The J gene is TRBJ2-5, the V gene TRBV9; D is uncertain. The germline gives CDR1 SGDLS, CDR2 YYNGEE. The CDR3 runs 12 residues. V lost 0 bases and J lost 7, with 7 bases in between. CDR3 region: CASSVGSGTQYF. The CDR3 coding sequence is TGTGCCAGCAGCGTAGGTTCGGGGACCCAGTACTTC.

V and J are TRBV7-9 and TRBJ2-1; 9 bases map to TRBD1. The germline gives CDR1 SEHNR, CDR2 FQNEAQ (reference sequence). V lost 1 base to trimming and J lost 15 bases; unmatched junction nucleotides: 13. The CDR3 is made up of 15 amino acids. For the CDR3, the DNA is TGTGCCAGCAGCTTAGTACCCGGGACAGGGTCGGTTCTGTTCTTC. Amino acid sequence: CASSLVPGTGSVLFF.

The chain has TRBV28 and TRBJ1-5, with TRBD1 as a possible D gene (6 bases). CDR1 is MDHEN and CDR2 is SYDVKM in the germline V gene. V gave up 5 bases and J gave up 0 bases, with 11 bases separating them. The CDR3 loop spans 15 amino acids. The CDR3 sequence is CASSVRGSSNQPQHF. The CDR3 DNA reads as TGTGCCAGCAGTGTCAGGGGATCTAGCAATCAGCCCCAGCATTTT.

The chain recombines TRBV19 with TRBJ2-3; weak D call: TRBD2 (6 bases). Per germline, CDR1 LNHDA and CDR2 SQIVND (reference sequence). The CDR3 is made up of 16 amino acids. The V gene lost 4 bases and the J gene lost 1 base, with 15 bases spanning the gap. In DNA, the CDR3 is TGTGCCAGTAGTACCCGACTAGTCTCTGGCACAGATACGCAGTATTTT. Amino acid sequence: CASSTRLVSGTDTQYF.